A single sample gave rise to the 9 T cell receptor beta chains below, sequenced in a study of T-cell reconstitution after alpha-beta-depleted transplantation in children. Unique molecular identifiers were incorporated during preparation of the TCRbeta library. TCRdb reanalysed the PCR reads using MiXCR and keeps one entry per CDR3 protein. The table includes 500,000 to 600,000 distinct CDR3 sequences, around a third detected once. The sequencing here drew on PBMCs from the stem cell graft donor, taken from the stem cell graft. The receptors come from a human donor who donated a stem cell graft to a child with aplastic anemia.

This rearrangement joins TRBV14 to TRBJ1-2, with D perhaps matching TRBD1 (6 bases). This CDR3 is 14 amino acids long. Trimming shortened V by 1 base and J by 12 bases, and 18 bases separated the two germline ends. Looked up from germline, CDR1 is SGHDN and CDR2 is FVKESK. In DNA, the CDR3 is TGTGCCAGCAGCCAAGCGGGGTCGCAGGGACACAACACCTTC. Translating gives CASSQAGSQGHNTF. The full variable domain, its missing parts supplied by reference TRBV14 and TRBJ1-2, is EAGVTQFPSHSVIEKGQTVTLRCDPISGHDNLYWYRRVMGKEIKFLLHFVKESKQDESGMPNNRFLAERTGGTYSTLKVQPAELEDSGVYFCASSQAGSQGHNTFGSGTRLTVV.

The rearrangement links TRBV6-1 to TRBJ2-5, with 12 nucleotides matching TRBD2. This CDR3 is built from 15 residues. The junction had 2 bases not matched to a gene; V was cut back by 4 bases and J by 2 bases. CDR1 and CDR2 from the germline V gene are MNHNS and SASEGT. CDR3 in amino acids: CASSVLAGGQETQYF. As DNA, the CDR3 is TGTGCCAGCAGTGTTCTAGCGGGAGGGCAAGAGACCCAGTACTTC.

The chain is built from TRBV12-3 or TRBV12-4 and TRBJ2-2, with D hard to call. This CDR3 comprises 13 residues. Trimming removed 6 bases from V and 6 bases from J, with 11 bases in between. The chain's CDR3 is CASRVLGSGELFF. For the CDR3, the DNA is TGTGCCAGCAGGGTTCTCGGGTCCGGGGAGCTGTTTTTT.

CDR3 coding DNA: TGTGCCAGCAGGATAGACAGGGTAGAGACCCAGTACTTC. Amino acid sequence: CASRIDRVETQYF. The V gene is TRBV12-3 or TRBV12-4, the J gene TRBJ2-5, with 7 bases matching TRBD1. This CDR3 has 13 amino acids. V dropped 6 bases and J dropped 4; count of bases not matched to a gene: 5.

This chain joins TRBV6-1 and TRBJ1-5, with D maybe TRBD1 (5 bases). Germline CDR1 MNHNS, CDR2 SASEGT. V lost 11 bases and J lost 4, with 15 bases in between. CDR3 length equals 13 residues. In DNA, the CDR3 is TGTGCCGCTACGTGGGGACCTAATCAGCCCCAGCATTTT. Translation: CAATWGPNQPQHF.

V usage is TRBV6-5 and J usage is TRBJ2-3; TRBD1 matches at 9 bases. The CDR3 has 17 residues. The germline V gene has CDR1 MNHEY and CDR2 SVGAGI. J gave up 1 base and V 2 bases, and 7 bases lay outside the gene matches. The CDR3 protein is CASSYRHRGPGTDTQYF. The CDR3 bases are TGTGCCAGCAGTTACCGGCACAGGGGGCCTGGCACAGATACGCAGTATTTT.

The V call is TRBV14, the J call TRBJ2-7, with unresolved D. Trimming left V 0 bases short and J 0 bases short, with 9 bases between. The CDR3 has 15 amino acids. Germline V gene sequence: CDR1 SGHDN, CDR2 FVKESK. This chain's CDR3 is CASSQEPGNSYEQYF. The DNA for the CDR3 is TGTGCCAGCAGCCAAGAGCCCGGAAACTCCTACGAGCAGTACTTC. The variable domain in full, completed from reference TRBV14 and TRBJ2-7, reads EAGVTQFPSHSVIEKGQTVTLRCDPISGHDNLYWYRRVMGKEIKFLLHFVKESKQDESGMPNNRFLAERTGGTYSTLKVQPAELEDSGVYFCASSQEPGNSYEQYFGPGTRLTVT.

The chain recombines TRBV28 with TRBJ2-2, with a possible D match to TRBD1 (6 bases). Trimming took 2 bases from V and 5 from J, leaving 18 bases between them. The CDR3 loop spans 17 amino acids. The germline gives CDR1 MDHEN, CDR2 SYDVKM. The CDR3 sequence: CASSLIRAGVVTGELFF. The CDR3 coding sequence is TGTGCCAGCAGTTTAATCCGGGCAGGGGTAGTGACCGGGGAGCTGTTTTTT.

The chain combines TRBV4-3 with TRBJ1-1; D uncertain. Trimming pared 7 bases from V and 2 bases from J, leaving 8 bases between. The CDR3 is 12 residues long. Germline V gene sequence: CDR1 LGHNA, CDR2 YSLEER. In DNA, the CDR3 is TGCGCCAGCACCGCTCGAAACACTGAAGCTTTCTTT. This codes for CASTARNTEAFF.